The clone carrying this TCR beta chain was recorded many times. This sample was taken from a study of molecular identifiers for immune sequencing clone quantification. V was clipped by 3 bases and J by 7 bases, with 19 bases between them. Per the germline V gene, CDR1 is SGHDT and CDR2 is YYEEEE. The CDR3 runs 15 residues. MiXCR was run by TCRdb on the PCR reads, yielding one entry per CDR3 protein. This table holds 300,000 to 400,000 distinct CDR3 sequences, about a fifth found once. The sequencing input was naive CD8+ T cells from blood, with Jurkat cell RNA spiked in. The subset: FACS-sorted CD8+CD4-CCR7+CD45RA+ naive T cells. V usage is TRBV5-6 and J usage is TRBJ1-2, with a weak D call TRBD1 (5 bases). The origin of this receptor is a human donor in good health. Some libraries in this study had Jurkat cell RNA spiked in. The DNA for the CDR3 is TGTGCCAGCAGCTGGGGGTCAGGGAAGTCATCTGGCTACACCTTC. This codes for CASSWGSGKSSGYTF.